This TCR beta chain derives from a study of blood T cell repertoires in COVID-19. Study details: COVID-19 samples from acute and convalescent phases originated in the United States, Italy and Spain. T cells, B-cell-depleted T cells, or PBMCs provided the cDNA or gDNA that served as material.

In the original workflow: Reference gene primers were amplified, and this amplification served to estimate nucleated cell counts. Sequencing was performed with immunoSEQ multiplex PCR; in TCRdb, only in-frame clones are kept and a portion is missing. V and J calls and clone size are those listed in that table; D and trimming were worked out from the DNA. The sample shows 97,000 or so clones, 90% of them seen only once. CDR3 size: 15 residues. Trimming pared 5 bases from V and 2 bases from J, leaving 15 bases between. The germline gives CDR1 LNHDA, CDR2 SQIVND (reference sequence). This chain uses TRBV19 with TRBJ1-1, with D perhaps TRBD1 (5 bases). The clonotype originates from a man aged 60-69 years with acute or convalescent COVID-19. Material for sequencing was peripheral blood. The chain's CDR3 is CASSLEAGINTEAFF. The CDR3 DNA reads TGTGCCAGTAGTCTTGAAGCAGGGATCAACACTGAAGCTTTCTTT.